These 24 T cell receptor beta chains came from one sample sequenced in a study of metastatic and nonmetastatic thyroid tumors (dated by TCRdb to 2019 to 2021). The library was obtained by PCR. The sequencing machine was an Illumina HiSeq 4000. TCRdb itself trimmed the public reads at Q25 with fastp, ran MiXCR and retained productive beta chains. This sample gives approximately 40,000 clones in total; 28% of them show up just once. About 10% of the sample is held by the ten biggest clonotypes. Before undergoing thyroid surgery, none of the patients had been given any kind of treatment. Material for sequencing was blood. Receptors were obtained from a male donor with papillary thyroid cancer or a benign thyroid nodule (not recorded which). Some clones in this sample may be carry-over from other donors' samples.

This sequence joins TRBV20-1 and TRBJ2-7, with D unresolved. The length of the CDR3 is 14 residues. The V and J ends lost 8 bases and 2 bases respectively, with 19 bases between them. The V gene's germline CDR1 is DFQATT and CDR2 SNEGSKA (reference sequence). CDR3 DNA: TGCAGTCTGGCCCGCGGAAGGCCGCCCTACGAGCAGTACTTC. This translates into CSLARGRPPYEQYF.

The CDR3 nucleotides are TGTGCCAGCAGCACCTCGGGGACTCTGAATTCACCCCTCCACTTT. This encodes CASSTSGTLNSPLHF. The chain joins TRBV6-1 to TRBJ1-6; a possible D gene is TRBD1 (5 bases). Germline loops: CDR1 MNHNS, CDR2 SASEGT. The CDR3 loop spans 15 amino acids. Trimming pared 6 bases from V and 7 bases from J, leaving 16 bases between.

On this clone itself: One base away lies a much larger clone, so this may be a sequencing read error. The same CDR3 is also encoded by other DNA sequences in this sample. The chain recombines TRBV3-1 with TRBJ2-7; D may correspond to TRBD1 or TRBD2 (5 bases each). V dropped 4 bases and J dropped 3 bases, with 25 bases sitting between them. The CDR3 has 18 residues. Germline values: CDR1 LGHDT, CDR2 YNNKEL (reference sequence). The DNA of the CDR3 is TGTGCCAGCAGCCTCGGGACGCTAGGGCCTGGCCTATTCTACGAGCAGTACTTC. It specifies CASSLGTLGPGLFYEQYF.

This clone was recorded a few times. This rearrangement joins TRBV5-1 to TRBJ1-2; D is possibly TRBD1 (5 bases). The CDR3 length is 14 residues. V was trimmed by 0 bases and J by 7 bases, leaving 13 bases between them. Germline V gene data show CDR1 as SGHRS and CDR2 as YFSETQ. The CDR3: CASSLVLGQAGYTF. DNA of the CDR3: TGCGCCAGCAGCTTGGTCTTGGGGCAGGCTGGCTACACCTTC.

This clone was found many times. CDR3 bases: TGTGCCTGGACTGGACAGGGGGTGTCGACCCAGTACTTC. This translates into CAWTGQGVSTQYF. The gene calls are TRBV30 and TRBJ2-5; 10 bases are a match to TRBD1. This CDR3 region has 13 residues. Germline values: CDR1 GTSNPN, CDR2 SVGIG (reference sequence). The V and J ends lost 4 bases and 7 bases, in that order; junction bases with no gene match: 6.

The CDR3 here is CSARDVRTPAYEQYF. CDR3 DNA: TGCAGTGCTAGAGATGTGAGGACACCCGCCTACGAGCAGTACTTC. The chain is built from TRBV20-1 and TRBJ2-7, with D possibly matching TRBD1 (5 bases). The CDR3 runs to 15 residues. The germline V gene has CDR1 DFQATT and CDR2 SNEGSKA (reference sequence). V lost 0 bases and J 2 bases, leaving 14 bases between the germline ends.

Many counts were recorded for this clone. The chain links TRBV6-1 to TRBJ2-7; 10 nucleotides line up with TRBD1. CDR3 length: 14 amino acids. Germline trimming cut 6 bases from V and 6 bases from J; bases unmatched to any gene: 8. The germline gives CDR1 MNHNS, CDR2 SASEGT. The CDR3 protein is CASRNLGQGFEQYF. In DNA form, the CDR3 reads TGTGCCAGCAGAAACCTGGGACAGGGGTTCGAGCAGTACTTC.

This chain uses TRBV19 with TRBJ2-1; 12 bases align to TRBD2. CDR3 length: 15 residues. J lost 6 bases, V lost 5 bases, and 5 bases had no gene match. Germline V gives CDR1 LNHDA, CDR2 SQIVND (reference sequence). The CDR3 coding sequence is TGTGCCAGTAGTTCCCTAGCGGGAGGGCCCAATGAGCAGTTCTTC. Translating it yields CASSSLAGGPNEQFF.

Many counts were recorded for this clone. The rearrangement uses TRBV7-8 and TRBJ1-2, with D maybe TRBD1 (6 bases). V dropped 3 bases and J dropped 4 bases, with 15 bases sitting between them. Germline loops: CDR1 SGHVS, CDR2 FQNEAQ. This CDR3 has 15 amino acids. CDR3 in DNA: TGTGCCAGCAGCTTCGGACGGGGGGCCAGCTATGGCTACACCTTC. Translating it yields CASSFGRGASYGYTF.

The table lists this clone with many counts. The chain employs TRBV5-8 and TRBJ1-6; TRBD1 might be the D (6 bases). From germline, CDR1 is SGHTS and CDR2 YDEGEE. V lost 2 bases and J lost 7, with 10 bases in between. This CDR3 has 14 amino acids. CDR3 residues: CASSFGGPNSPLHF. In nucleotides, the CDR3 is TGTGCCAGCAGCTTCGGGGGGCCCAATTCACCCCTCCACTTT.

Ten or more counts support this clone. The gene calls are TRBV20-1 and TRBJ2-1; D uncertain. Trimming shortened V by 0 bases and J by 0 bases, and 9 bases separated the two germline ends. From germline, CDR1 is DFQATT and CDR2 SNEGSKA (reference sequence). The CDR3 has 15 residues. This CDR3 reads CSARDPQSSYNEQFF. In nucleotides, the CDR3 is TGCAGTGCTAGAGACCCCCAGAGCTCCTACAATGAGCAGTTCTTC.

This clone occurred many times. J is TRBJ1-5 and V is TRBV27; possibly TRBD1 for D (6 bases). The CDR3 is made up of 13 amino acids. Trimming shortened V by 8 bases and J by 2 bases, and 10 bases separated the two germline ends. CDR1 MNHEY and CDR2 SMNVEV come from the germline V gene (reference sequence). CDR3 nucleotides: TGTGCCAGCGGGGGGCTGGGCAATCAGCCCCAGCATTTT. Protein: CASGGLGNQPQHF.

The V call is TRBV12-3 or TRBV12-4, the J call TRBJ2-7, with D tentatively TRBD1 (5 bases). The CDR3 totals 14 residues. Trimming shortened V by 3 bases and J by 4 bases, and 13 bases separated the two germline ends. CDR3 amino acids: CASSFEAGMYEQYF. The CDR3 DNA follows: TGTGCCAGCAGTTTCGAGGCAGGGATGTACGAGCAGTACTTC.

To note about this clone: It is likely a read error, because the conserved phenylalanine at the end of the CDR3 is missing. CDR3 nucleotides: TGTGCCAGCAGGGACAGGGCGTCGATTTTCTATACGCAGTATTAT. Residues: CASRDRASIFYTQYY. The chain links TRBV12-3 or TRBV12-4 to TRBJ2-3, with TRBD1 matching 8 bases. Trimming removed 6 bases from V and 7 bases from J; junction bases left unmatched: 12. CDR3 length: 15 residues.

This clone appeared a single time. The junction differs from germline at one of its ends, possibly a read error. This chain links TRBV7-7 with TRBJ2-7; D is possibly TRBD1 (5 bases). Germline V lookup: CDR1 SSHAT, CDR2 FNYEAQ (reference sequence). This CDR3 is built from 15 residues. CDR3 sequence: CASSLAQWTSYEQYF. The CDR3 bases are TGTGCTAGCAGCTTAGCTCAGTGGACATCCTACGAGCAGTACTTC.

The count of this clone is one. Given a much more abundant clone one base away, this may be a read error. The chain employs TRBV20-1 and TRBJ2-6, with D perhaps matching TRBD1 (5 bases). CDR3 size: 15 residues. Per germline, CDR1 DFQATT and CDR2 SNEGSKA (reference sequence). For the CDR3, the DNA is TGCAGTGCTCAAAGGTTGGGCTCTGGGGCCAACGTCCTGACCTTC. Translation: CSAQRLGSGANVLTF.

Regarding this clone: A junction boundary mismatches the germline segment, possibly from a read error. This chain connects TRBV28 to TRBJ2-2; D is unclear. CDR1 and CDR2 from the germline V gene are MDHEN and SYDVKM. The CDR3 consists of 13 residues. This chain's CDR3 is CASRLISTGELFF. The DNA of the CDR3 is TGTGCCAGCAGGCTTATATCTACCGGTGAGCTGTTTTTT.

V gene TRBV3-1 combines with J gene TRBJ1-2; 8 bases fit TRBD1. V shed 6 bases and J 3 bases; nucleotides not matched to a gene: 3. CDR3 size: 13 residues. Germline V gives CDR1 LGHDT, CDR2 YNNKEL (reference sequence). The CDR3 region is CASRPTGDYGYTF. The CDR3 coding sequence is TGTGCCAGCAGGCCGACAGGGGACTATGGCTACACCTTC.

This chain joins TRBV20-1 and TRBJ2-1; D gene ambiguous. The V gene's germline CDR1 is DFQATT and CDR2 SNEGSKA (reference sequence). The CDR3 is made up of 17 amino acids. V lost 1 base and J lost 1, with 17 bases in between. The CDR3 region is CSARGPRLRGSYNEQFF. CDR3 coding DNA: TGCAGTGCTAGAGGTCCCCGCCTCCGTGGATCCTACAATGAGCAGTTCTTC.

This clone was seen repeatedly, ten times or more. Because the CDR3's place on the DNA is in doubt, the DNA is left out and the CDR3 is given as listed by TCRdb. Additional DNA sequences in this sample encode the identical CDR3. This rearrangement joins TRBV11-2 to TRBJ2-7; the table's D gene call, TRBD2, was not cross checked with the DNA. CDR1 and CDR2 from the germline V gene are SGHAT and FQNNGV. The CDR3 sequence runs 16 residues, both termini included. The CDR3 is CASSLVASGSLYEQYF.

This clone has at least ten counts. J is TRBJ2-4 and V is TRBV12-3 or TRBV12-4, with TRBD1 matching over 9 bases. The CDR3 contains 11 residues. V was pared by 6 bases and J by 9 bases, with 0 bases of the junction left unmatched. In DNA, the CDR3 is TGTGCCAGCAGGACAGGGGGCATTCAGTACTTC. It codes for CASRTGGIQYF.

Details on this clone: A much larger clone differs from this one at a single base, so this may be a read error. This chain uses TRBV7-9 with TRBJ2-3; D gene unclear. V was pared by 7 bases and J by 2 bases, with 10 bases between. Germline V gene sequence: CDR1 SEHNR, CDR2 FQNEAQ (reference sequence). The CDR3 has 13 amino acids. The chain's CDR3 is CASIPSSTDTQYF. The CDR3, as DNA: TGTGCCAGCATCCCTTCTTCCACAGATACGCAGTATTTT.

This clone has more than one count but fewer than ten. V and J are TRBV7-8 and TRBJ2-7; 9 bases are shared with TRBD2. The germline V gene has CDR1 SGHVS and CDR2 FQNEAQ. V lost 5 bases and J lost 4; bases outside the gene matches: 12. The CDR3 covers 16 residues. The CDR3 here is CASSPASGTSLYEQYF. CDR3 nucleotides: TGTGCCAGCAGCCCAGCCTCCGGGACTAGCTTATACGAGCAGTACTTC.

The sample holds many counts of this clone. The chain employs TRBV13 and TRBJ2-2, with TRBD2 identical over 7 bases. Germline-derived CDR1 and CDR2 are PRHDT and FYEKMQ (reference sequence). The CDR3 is 16 residues long. V shed 3 bases, J shed 7 bases, and the junction held 11 bases outside the gene matches. CDR3 DNA: TGTGCCAGCAGCTTCACGAGCGGGGCGGAGGGCGGGGAGCTGTTTTTT. Translation gives CASSFTSGAEGGELFF.